Listed here are 3 T cell receptor beta chains from one sample, sequenced in a study of human T cells and chemical hapten exposure. This sample's time point: pre-sensitization, week 0. The treatment was: therapeutic diphenylcyclopropenone sensitization with weekly scalp DPC. TCRdb fed the RACE reads into MiXCR, producing one record per CDR3 protein. The table shows under 400,000 distinct CDR3 sequences, with less than 6.5% occurring only once. The starting material was whole blood, obtained in connection with sensitization to the hapten diphenylcyclopropenone (DPC). The origin of the receptors is a woman in her fifties or sixties with alopecia areata. Some clones in this sample may be carry-over from other donors' samples.

Many counts were recorded for this clonotype. The chain joins TRBV10-3 to TRBJ1-2; 9 bases fit TRBD1. There are 16 residues in the CDR3. V was pared by 0 bases and J by 5 bases, with 7 bases of the junction left unmatched. Germline CDR1 ENHRY, CDR2 SYGVKD. In nucleotides, the CDR3 is TGTGCCATCAGTGAGTCCCAGGGACAGGGCGCGTATGGCTACACCTTC. As protein: CAISESQGQGAYGYTF.

This clonotype was recorded a few times. The CDR3 DNA sequence: TGCAGCGGAGGGCCCAGCGGGAATGAGCAGTTCTTC. Protein product: CSGGPSGNEQFF. The chain employs TRBV29-1 and TRBJ2-1, with D perhaps matching TRBD2 (6 bases). The CDR3 is 12 residues long. Germline V CDR1 and CDR2: SQVTM, ANQGSEA. V lost 7 bases, J lost 7 bases, and 14 bases lay in between.

This clonotype was found a few times. This CDR3 is CASSQDLNYGYTF. The DNA for the CDR3 is TGTGCCAGCAGCCAGGACCTTAACTATGGCTACACCTTC. The chain has TRBV11-2 and TRBJ1-2; no clear D. This CDR3 has 13 residues. Trimming took off 5 bases at V and 1 base at J, with 8 bases between the two ends. The V gene's germline CDR1 is SGHAT and CDR2 FQNNGV.